Here is one TCR beta chain with its context. The antigen is undetermined. The data were taken from a study of beta chain features in type 1 diabetes. Expressed TCRB transcripts were sequenced because the isolated RNA had all been reverse transcribed beforehand. Assay: immunoSEQ multiplex PCR; the TCRdb copy retains only in-frame clones and omits some. In the table there are about 340,000 clones, 13% of which are singletons. Study observations and caveats: Relative to healthy donors, patients appeared to have naive, central memory and Treg TCRB repertoires that were more similar. TCRB CDR3s from Type 1 diabetes patients were moderately but significantly shorter in all four CD4+ subsets. Whether HLA type affects TCRB rearrangement stayed undetermined in the present work.

The CDR3 consists of 14 residues. V lost 8 bases, J lost 2 bases, and 8 bases stayed unmatched. Germline-derived CDR1 and CDR2 are SGHTA and FQGNSA. The TCR sequence derives from a woman aged 18 to 35 with type 1 diabetes. Sequencing was done on a sample of naive CD4+ T cells from blood. This chain connects TRBV7-2 to TRBJ1-1, with 7 bases that match TRBD1. CDR3 sequence: CASGPRTGNTEAFF. The CDR3 DNA is TGTGCCAGCGGTCCAAGGACAGGCAACACTGAAGCTTTCTTT.